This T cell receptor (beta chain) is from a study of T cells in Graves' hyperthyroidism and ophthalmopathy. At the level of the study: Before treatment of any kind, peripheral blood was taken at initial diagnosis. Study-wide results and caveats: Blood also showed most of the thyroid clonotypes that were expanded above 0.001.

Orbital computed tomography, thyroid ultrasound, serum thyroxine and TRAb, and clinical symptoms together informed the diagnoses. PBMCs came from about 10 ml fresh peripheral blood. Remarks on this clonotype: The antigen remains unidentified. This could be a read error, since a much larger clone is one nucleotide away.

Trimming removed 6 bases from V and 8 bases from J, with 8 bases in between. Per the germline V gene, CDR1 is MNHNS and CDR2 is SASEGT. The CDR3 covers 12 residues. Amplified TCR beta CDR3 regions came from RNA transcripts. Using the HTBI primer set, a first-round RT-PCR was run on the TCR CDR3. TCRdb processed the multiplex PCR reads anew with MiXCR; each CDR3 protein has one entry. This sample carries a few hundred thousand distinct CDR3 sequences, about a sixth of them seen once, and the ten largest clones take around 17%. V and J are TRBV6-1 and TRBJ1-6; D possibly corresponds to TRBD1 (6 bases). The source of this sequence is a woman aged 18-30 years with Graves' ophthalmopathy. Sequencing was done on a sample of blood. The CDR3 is CASRAGDSPLHF. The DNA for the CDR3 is TGTGCCAGCAGGGCAGGGGATTCACCCCTCCACTTT.